A single sample gave rise to the 3 T cell receptor beta chains below, sequenced in a study of blood T cell repertoires in COVID-19. Libraries were prepared by immunoSEQ multiplex PCR; TCRdb keeps only in-frame clonotypes and omits some of them. The sample lists around 260,000 clones; around 87% were seen once. Sequencing was performed on peripheral blood. The receptors were sampled from a woman between 50 and 59 years old with acute or convalescent COVID-19.

This sequence joins TRBV4-2 and TRBJ2-1; 9 bases are a match to TRBD2. CDR3 length: 16 amino acids. Unmatched junction bases numbered 10, after V lost 2 bases and J lost 8 bases. CDR1 LGHNA and CDR2 YNFKEQ come from the germline V gene. The CDR3 spells CASSQQGAGGFDEQFF. The CDR3 DNA reads as TGTGCCAGCAGCCAACAGGGAGCGGGAGGATTTGATGAGCAGTTCTTC.

The J gene is TRBJ1-5, the V gene TRBV6-5; 8 nucleotides align to TRBD1. V was pared by 5 bases and J by 5 bases, with 5 bases of the junction left unmatched. The germline CDR1 and CDR2 sequences are MNHEY and SVGAGI. The CDR3 totals 14 residues. The CDR3 DNA reads as TGTGCCAGCAGTCGACAGGGGAAGGATCAGCCCCAGCATTTT. It yields the protein CASSRQGKDQPQHF.

The chain combines TRBV6-6 with TRBJ2-3, with TRBD1 as a possible D gene (5 bases). The germline gives CDR1 MNHNY, CDR2 SVGAGI (reference sequence). CDR3 size: 14 residues. Trimming took 8 bases from V and 2 from J, leaving 14 bases between them. DNA for the CDR3: TGTGCCAGCGGGTGGACACGGATCACAGATACGCAGTATTTT. Translating gives CASGWTRITDTQYF.